These 18 T cell receptor beta chains were all obtained from the same sample, sequenced in a study of OX40 agonist ivuxolimab in advanced cancers. Profiling relied on immunoSEQ multiplex PCR, and the TCRdb table lists in-frame clones only, not all of them. The sample has 62,000 or so clones; about four fifths are singletons. The input for sequencing was CD4+ or CD8+ T cells sorted from blood, taken in a trial of the OX40 agonist ivuxolimab. The receptors here all came from an adult with an advanced solid tumor such as melanoma, head and neck, liver or kidney cancer.

The chain links TRBV19 to TRBJ2-5; no reliable D call. The V end was cut by 7 bases, the J end by 3 bases, with 18 bases between. This CDR3 spans 15 amino acids. Germline CDR1 is LNHDA and CDR2 is SQIVND (reference sequence). CDR3 sequence: CASNPNRANKETQYF. The CDR3 DNA follows: TGTGCCAGTAATCCGAATCGGGCGAATAAAGAGACCCAGTACTTC.

The genes are TRBV27 and TRBJ2-7, with D possibly being TRBD2 (5 bases). Between the trimmed V and J ends, which lost 10 bases and 2 bases, there was a span of 18 bases. The CDR3 runs 14 residues. Germline CDR1 reads MNHEY; CDR2 reads SMNVEV (reference sequence). The CDR3 coding sequence is TGTGCCACCGGGGTATGGGGAAGGACCTACGAGCAGTACTTC. This gives the protein CATGVWGRTYEQYF.

With respect to this clone: Other DNA sequences in the same sample also yield this CDR3. J is TRBJ2-2 and V is TRBV7-9; TRBD1 aligns across 8 bases. V lost 6 bases, J lost 5 bases, and 5 bases stayed unmatched. The CDR3 is 14 residues long. CDR1 is SEHNR and CDR2 is FQNEAQ in the germline V gene (reference sequence). CDR3: CASSLDRATGELFF. CDR3 sequence (DNA): TGTGCCAGCAGTCTGGACAGGGCGACCGGGGAGCTGTTTTTT.

This chain links TRBV5-4 with TRBJ2-7, with 10 bases matching TRBD2. Trimming at V came to 0 bases and at J to 3 bases, leaving 6 bases not matched to a gene. The CDR3 has 16 residues. Per germline, CDR1 SGHNT and CDR2 YYREEE (reference sequence). The CDR3 is CASSLAGTSANYEQYF. DNA of the CDR3: TGTGCCAGCAGCTTGGCCGGGACTAGCGCGAACTACGAGCAGTACTTC.

The gene calls are TRBV4-1 and TRBJ2-5; D tentatively fits TRBD1 or TRBD2 (7 bases each). Trimming removed 2 bases from V and 4 bases from J, with 23 bases in between. The germline V gene encodes CDR1 MGHRA and CDR2 YSYEKL. The CDR3 sequence is 18 residues long. The CDR3 nucleotides read TGCGCCAGCAGCCAACTCCTGGGAGGGGGCGGAGGAGGAGAGACCCAGTACTTC. Protein product: CASSQLLGGGGGGETQYF.

This chain connects TRBV7-3 to TRBJ2-1; 11 bases line up with TRBD1. The CDR3 runs to 12 residues. Germline assignment: CDR1 SGHTA and CDR2 FQGTGA. V dropped 4 bases and J dropped 15; count of bases not matched to a gene: 5. The CDR3 here is CASSSGQGALFF. CDR3 DNA: TGTGCCAGCAGCTCAGGACAGGGGGCACTGTTCTTC.

This chain connects TRBV20-1 to TRBJ1-2; D might be TRBD1 (5 bases). Germline assignment: CDR1 DFQATT and CDR2 SNEGSKA (reference sequence). The ends were cut back, 8 bases at V and 3 bases at J, with 10 bases in the middle. The CDR3 loop spans 11 amino acids. The CDR3 DNA follows: TGCAGTTCGGGGACTTACTATGGCTACACCTTC. This codes for CSSGTYYGYTF.

This clone was seen a single time. V and J are TRBV18 and TRBJ1-5, with D unresolved. Germline V CDR1 and CDR2: KGHSH, LQKENI. Between the trimmed V and J ends, which lost 3 bases and 6 bases, there was a span of 15 bases. The CDR3 covers 15 residues. The CDR3, as DNA: TGTGCCAGCTCACCTCTCGGGCGGTATGGTCAGCCCCAGCATTTT. It encodes CASSPLGRYGQPQHF.

The chain employs TRBV28 and TRBJ2-3; D assignment may be TRBD1 or TRBD2 (5 bases each). Deletions cut 1 base from V and 2 bases from J, with 13 bases between. There are 16 residues in the CDR3. CDR1 is MDHEN, CDR2 SYDVKM, per germline. The CDR3 sequence: CASSLSGLGDTDTQYF. DNA for the CDR3: TGTGCCAGCAGTTTATCAGGGCTGGGAGACACAGATACGCAGTATTTT.

The chain links TRBV6-6 to TRBJ2-7; TRBD2 agrees at 7 bases. From germline, CDR1 is MNHNY and CDR2 SVGAGI (reference sequence). This CDR3 spans 15 amino acids. V shed 5 bases, J shed 2 bases, and the junction held 9 bases outside the gene matches. The CDR3 is CASSAPGTTTYEQYF. The CDR3, as DNA: TGTGCCAGCAGTGCTCCTGGGACTACTACCTACGAGCAGTACTTC.

The DNA of the CDR3 is TGTGCCATCGGACAGGCGGCGAATTCACCCCTCCACTTT. It yields the protein CAIGQAANSPLHF. The chain links TRBV2 to TRBJ1-6, with TRBD1 matching 7 bases. Germline CDR1 reads SNHLY; CDR2 reads FYNNEI. The ends lost 10 bases at V and 7 bases at J; junction bases unmatched: 7. CDR3 length equals 13 residues.

The chain uses TRBV19 and TRBJ2-7; D may match TRBD1 or TRBD2 (5 bases each). V dropped 5 bases and J dropped 0 bases, with 11 bases sitting between them. This CDR3 contains 14 residues. CDR1 and CDR2 from the germline V gene are LNHDA and SQIVND (reference sequence). The CDR3 DNA is TGTGCCAGTAGTCCTCGGGACGGCTCCTACGAGCAGTACTTC. It is translated as CASSPRDGSYEQYF.

This chain links TRBV4-1 with TRBJ2-7; 7 bases map to TRBD2. Germline V lookup: CDR1 MGHRA, CDR2 YSYEKL. The CDR3 has 14 amino acids. V was clipped by 5 bases and J by 6 bases; unmatched bases: 10. In DNA form, the CDR3 reads TGCGCCAGCAGCTTGCCGGGGGGTCGAGGCGAGCAGTACTTC. This translates into CASSLPGGRGEQYF.

The rearrangement joins TRBV6-4 to TRBJ2-1; D is unclear. Germline loops: CDR1 MRHNA, CDR2 SNTAGT. The CDR3 has 15 amino acids. The V and J ends lost 5 bases and 0 bases respectively, with 11 bases between them. Here the CDR3 DNA reads TGTGCCAGCAGTCCCGACTTGGGCTCCTACAATGAGCAGTTCTTC. It translates to CASSPDLGSYNEQFF.

This chain uses TRBV6-6 with TRBJ1-2; 9 bases map to TRBD1. The germline gives CDR1 MNHNY, CDR2 SVGAGI (reference sequence). The V gene end was trimmed by 7 bases and the J gene end by 8 bases; junction bases not matched to a gene: 8. This CDR3 spans 13 amino acids. The CDR3 loop reads CASNPTGGQGYTF. The CDR3 region has the DNA TGTGCCAGCAACCCTACAGGGGGCCAAGGCTACACCTTC.

The chain carries TRBV6-5 and TRBJ1-2; maybe TRBD1 (5 bases). The V gene's germline CDR1 is MNHEY and CDR2 SVGAGI. V was cut by 6 bases and J by 6 bases, with 14 bases left in between. CDR3 length equals 13 residues. The CDR3 DNA reads as TGTGCCAGCAGCCCCTGGGGGGTCGATGGCTACACCTTC. Its protein product is CASSPWGVDGYTF.

The rearrangement joins TRBV5-6 to TRBJ2-7; D call uncertain. Trimming left V 0 bases short and J 3 bases short, with 10 bases between. The germline V gene has CDR1 SGHDT and CDR2 YYEEEE. The CDR3 extends over 14 amino acids. The CDR3 region is CASSLGLAYYEQYF. CDR3 in DNA: TGTGCCAGCAGCTTGGGGCTGGCGTACTACGAGCAGTACTTC.

For this clone: The sample carries other DNA sequences with the same CDR3. The rearrangement links TRBV5-2 to TRBJ1-5; the table calls TRBD1, which could not be checked here. TRBV5-2 is flagged as a pseudogene. CDR3 size: 16 residues. DNA of the CDR3: TGCGCCAGCAGCCAGGGGACAGAAAATAGCAATCAGCCCCAGCATTTT. Protein: CASSQGTENSNQPQHF.